This T cell receptor (beta chain) was retrieved from a study of CD8+CD57+ T cells in acquired aplastic anemia. CDR3 and TCR beta VDJ profiling relied on a genomic DNA template. Each CDR3 protein gets one entry after TCRdb re-called the reads with MiXCR. The sample comprises under 250,000 distinct CDR3 sequences, roughly 35% of which are singletons, and around 1.1% rests with the top ten. The CDR3 sequence is 11 residues long. Trimming pared 6 bases from V and 5 bases from J, leaving 8 bases between. Germline lookup yields CDR1 DFQATT and CDR2 SNEGSKA (reference sequence). This clonotype was seen ten or more times.

This receptor was obtained from a human donor in good health, serving as a control. Sample: sorted CD4+, CD8+, or CD8+CD57+ T cells (not recorded which) from PBMCs. The chain links TRBV20-1 to TRBJ2-1; D not certain. Here the CDR3 reads CSARTNNEQFF. The CDR3 bases are TGCAGTGCACGGACGAACAATGAGCAGTTCTTC.